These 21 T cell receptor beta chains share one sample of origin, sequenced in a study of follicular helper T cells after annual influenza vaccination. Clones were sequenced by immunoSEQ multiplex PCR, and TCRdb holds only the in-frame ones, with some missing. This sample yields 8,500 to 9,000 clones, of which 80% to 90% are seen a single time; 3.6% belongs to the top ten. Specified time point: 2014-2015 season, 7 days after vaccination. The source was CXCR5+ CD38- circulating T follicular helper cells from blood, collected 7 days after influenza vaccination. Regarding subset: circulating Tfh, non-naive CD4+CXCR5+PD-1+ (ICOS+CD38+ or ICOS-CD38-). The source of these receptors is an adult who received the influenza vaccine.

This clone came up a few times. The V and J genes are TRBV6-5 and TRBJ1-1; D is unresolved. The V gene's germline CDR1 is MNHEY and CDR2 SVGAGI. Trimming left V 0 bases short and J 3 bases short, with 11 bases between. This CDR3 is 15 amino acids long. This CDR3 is CASSYSGRRDTEAFF. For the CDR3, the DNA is TGTGCCAGCAGTTACTCGGGCAGGAGGGACACTGAAGCTTTCTTT.

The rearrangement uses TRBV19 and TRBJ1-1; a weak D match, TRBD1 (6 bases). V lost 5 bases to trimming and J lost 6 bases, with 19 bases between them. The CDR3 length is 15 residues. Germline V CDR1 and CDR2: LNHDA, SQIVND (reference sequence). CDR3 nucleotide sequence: TGTGCCAGTAGTCATATAGGAGGGGGGGGAGCTGAAGCTTTCTTT. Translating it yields CASSHIGGGGAEAFF. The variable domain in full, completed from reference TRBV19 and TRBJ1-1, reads DGGITQSPKYLFRKEGQNVTLSCEQNLNHDAMYWYRQDPGQGLRLIYYSQIVNDFQKGDIAEGYSVSREKKESFPLTVTSAQKNPTAFYLCASSHIGGGGAEAFFGQGTRLTVV.

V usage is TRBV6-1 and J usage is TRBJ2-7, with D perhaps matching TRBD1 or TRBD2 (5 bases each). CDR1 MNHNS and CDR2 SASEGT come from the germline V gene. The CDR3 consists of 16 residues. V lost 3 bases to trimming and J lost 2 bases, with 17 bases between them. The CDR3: CASSDPTSGATYEQYF. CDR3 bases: TGTGCCAGCAGTGATCCGACCTCCGGGGCTACCTACGAGCAGTACTTC.

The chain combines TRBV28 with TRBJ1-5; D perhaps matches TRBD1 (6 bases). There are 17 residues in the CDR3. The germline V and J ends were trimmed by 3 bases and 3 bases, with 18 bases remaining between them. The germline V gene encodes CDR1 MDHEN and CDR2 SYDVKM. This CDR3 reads CASSFPGSTGTNQPQHF. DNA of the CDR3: TGTGCCAGCAGTTTCCCCGGGTCAACAGGGACCAATCAGCCCCAGCATTTT.

CDR3 residues: CAWRRTNQETQYF. In DNA, the CDR3 is TGTGCCTGGAGGAGGACAAACCAAGAGACCCAGTACTTC. V and J are TRBV30 and TRBJ2-5; D is possibly TRBD1 (5 bases). The CDR3 is 13 amino acids. Germline V lookup: CDR1 GTSNPN, CDR2 SVGIG (reference sequence). Between the trimmed V and J ends, which lost 3 bases and 0 bases, there was a span of 8 bases.

The CDR3 loop reads CASSPRGSSSTDTQYF. In nucleotides, the CDR3 is TGTGCCAGCTCACCCCGTGGCAGTTCTAGCACAGATACGCAGTATTTT. The chain recombines TRBV18 with TRBJ2-3, with D uncertain. The germline V gene has CDR1 KGHSH and CDR2 LQKENI. CDR3 length: 16 residues. V gave up 3 bases and J gave up 0 bases, with 13 bases separating them.

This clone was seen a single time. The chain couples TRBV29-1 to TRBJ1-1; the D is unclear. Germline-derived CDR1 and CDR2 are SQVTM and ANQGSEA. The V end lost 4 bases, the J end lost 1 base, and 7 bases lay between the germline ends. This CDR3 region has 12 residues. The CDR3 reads CSVAVQNTEAFF. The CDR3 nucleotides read TGCAGCGTTGCAGTCCAGAACACTGAAGCTTTCTTT.

CDR3 in amino acids: CASKGLAGAGEQYF. The CDR3 DNA follows: TGTGCCAGCAAAGGACTAGCGGGAGCGGGCGAGCAGTACTTC. The chain employs TRBV6-1 and TRBJ2-7; 13 positions match TRBD2. After removal of 7 bases from V and 6 bases from J, the junction contained 6 bases not matched to a gene. This CDR3 is built from 14 residues. CDR1 and CDR2 from the germline V gene are MNHNS and SASEGT.

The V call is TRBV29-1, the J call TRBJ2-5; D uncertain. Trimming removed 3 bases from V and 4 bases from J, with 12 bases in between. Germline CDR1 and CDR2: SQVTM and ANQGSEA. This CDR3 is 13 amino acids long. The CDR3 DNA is TGCAGCGTTGACGGGTCAGAAAGAGAGACCCAGTACTTC. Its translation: CSVDGSERETQYF.

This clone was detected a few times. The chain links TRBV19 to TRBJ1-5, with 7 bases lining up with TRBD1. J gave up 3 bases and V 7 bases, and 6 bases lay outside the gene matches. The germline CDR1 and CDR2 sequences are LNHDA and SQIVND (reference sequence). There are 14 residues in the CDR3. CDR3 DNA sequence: TGTGCCAGTACCAGGACAGGAGACAATCAGCCCCAGCATTTT. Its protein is CASTRTGDNQPQHF.

The chain's CDR3 is CASSVGLPDGSDTQYF. For the CDR3, the DNA is TGTGCCAGCAGCGTTGGACTACCAGACGGGTCAGATACGCAGTATTTT. The chain uses TRBV9 and TRBJ2-3, with D possibly matching TRBD2 (6 bases). Per the germline V gene, CDR1 is SGDLS and CDR2 is YYNGEE. CDR3 size: 16 residues. Trimming removed 2 bases at V and 4 bases at J, with 17 bases between.

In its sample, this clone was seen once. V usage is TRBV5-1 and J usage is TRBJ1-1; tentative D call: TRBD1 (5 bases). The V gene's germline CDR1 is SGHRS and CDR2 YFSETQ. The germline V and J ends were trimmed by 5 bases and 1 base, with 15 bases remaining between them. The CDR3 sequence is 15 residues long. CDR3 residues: CASRTGMGENTEAFF. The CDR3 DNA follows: TGCGCCAGCAGGACCGGGATGGGGGAGAACACTGAAGCTTTCTTT.

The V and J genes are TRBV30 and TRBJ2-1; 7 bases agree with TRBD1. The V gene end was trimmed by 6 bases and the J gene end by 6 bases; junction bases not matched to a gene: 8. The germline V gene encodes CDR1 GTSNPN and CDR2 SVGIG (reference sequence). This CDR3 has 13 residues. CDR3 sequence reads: CACTRGTVNEQFF. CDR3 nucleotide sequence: TGTGCCTGCACCCGTGGGACAGTCAATGAGCAGTTCTTC.

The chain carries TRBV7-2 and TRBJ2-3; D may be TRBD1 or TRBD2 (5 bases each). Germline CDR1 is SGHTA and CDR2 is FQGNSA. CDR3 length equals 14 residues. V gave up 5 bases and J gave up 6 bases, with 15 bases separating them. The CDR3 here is CASSDRTRRDTQYF. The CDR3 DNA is TGTGCCAGCAGCGACCGGACAAGGAGGGATACGCAGTATTTT.

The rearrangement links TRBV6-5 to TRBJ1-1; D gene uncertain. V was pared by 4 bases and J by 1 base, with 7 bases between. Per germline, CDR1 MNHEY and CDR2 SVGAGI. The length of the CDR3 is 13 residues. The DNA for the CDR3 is TGTGCCAGCAGTTCACAAAGGAACACTGAAGCTTTCTTT. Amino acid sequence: CASSSQRNTEAFF.

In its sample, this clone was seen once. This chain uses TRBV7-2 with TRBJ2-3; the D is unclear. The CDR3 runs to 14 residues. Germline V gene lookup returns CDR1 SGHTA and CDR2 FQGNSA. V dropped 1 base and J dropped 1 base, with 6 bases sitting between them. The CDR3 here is CASSLVRRTDTQYF. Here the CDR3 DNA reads TGTGCCAGCAGCTTAGTCAGGCGCACAGATACGCAGTATTTT.

CDR3 DNA sequence: TGTGCCATCAGTGAGTCCTATAACAGCCGCACAGATACGCAGTATTTT. Translated: CAISESYNSRTDTQYF. The genes are TRBV10-3 and TRBJ2-3; D is undetermined. Germline loops: CDR1 ENHRY, CDR2 SYGVKD. Trimming stripped 0 bases from V and 1 base from J, with 11 bases between. This CDR3 region has 16 residues.

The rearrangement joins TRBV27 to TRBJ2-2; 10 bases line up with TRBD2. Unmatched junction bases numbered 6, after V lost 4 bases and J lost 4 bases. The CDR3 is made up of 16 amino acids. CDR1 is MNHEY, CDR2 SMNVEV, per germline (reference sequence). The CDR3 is CASSSNSGGLTGELFF. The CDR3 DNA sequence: TGTGCCAGCAGTTCTAATAGCGGGGGGCTCACCGGGGAGCTGTTTTTT.

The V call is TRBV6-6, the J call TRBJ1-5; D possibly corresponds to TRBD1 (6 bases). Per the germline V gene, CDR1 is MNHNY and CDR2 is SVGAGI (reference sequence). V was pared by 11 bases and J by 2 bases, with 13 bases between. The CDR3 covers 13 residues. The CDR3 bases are TGTGCCGGGGGCCCAAGCGGCAATCAGCCCCAGCATTTT. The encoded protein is CAGGPSGNQPQHF.

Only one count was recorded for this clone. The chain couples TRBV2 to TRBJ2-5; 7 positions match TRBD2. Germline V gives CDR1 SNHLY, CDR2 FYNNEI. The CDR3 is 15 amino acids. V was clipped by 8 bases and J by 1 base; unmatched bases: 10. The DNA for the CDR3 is TGTGCCAGCGGAGCGGCGGGAGTACCCCAAGAGACCCAGTACTTC. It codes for CASGAAGVPQETQYF.

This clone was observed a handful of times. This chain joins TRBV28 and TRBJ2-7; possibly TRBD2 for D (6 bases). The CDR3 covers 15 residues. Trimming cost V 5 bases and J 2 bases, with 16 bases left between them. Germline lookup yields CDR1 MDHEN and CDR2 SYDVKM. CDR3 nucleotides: TGTGCCAGCAGTCGCCTCGGAGGGAATGCCTACGAGCAGTACTTC. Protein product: CASSRLGGNAYEQYF.